The next 20 T cell receptor beta chains were all read from a single sample in a study of T cells in Graves' hyperthyroidism and ophthalmopathy. The CDR3 regions of TCR beta were amplified from RNA transcripts. The HTBI primer set was used in a first-round RT-PCR of the TCR CDR3. Using its own MiXCR run on the multiplex PCR reads, TCRdb lists one record per CDR3 protein. The profile shows more than 500,000 distinct CDR3 sequences, around 42% of them singletons. What was sequenced was peripheral blood or thyroid tissue (not recorded which). The source is an adult woman with Graves' disease, either hyperthyroidism or ophthalmopathy (not recorded which).

V and J are TRBV7-9 and TRBJ2-7, with D uncertain. The CDR3 has 14 residues. The V gene's germline CDR1 is SEHNR and CDR2 FQNEAQ (reference sequence). V was shortened by 3 bases and J by 0 bases, with 9 bases between the two germline ends. Here the CDR3 reads CASSLGQNSYEQYF. The CDR3 DNA is TGTGCCAGCAGCTTGGGTCAGAACTCCTACGAGCAGTACTTC.

This clonotype was seen many times. The chain combines TRBV7-9 with TRBJ2-7; 10 bases are a match to TRBD1. This CDR3 spans 15 amino acids. V gave up 1 base and J gave up 1 base; unmatched junction bases: 1. The V gene's germline CDR1 is SEHNR and CDR2 FQNEAQ (reference sequence). The CDR3 DNA reads TGTGCCAGCAGCTTAGAGGGACAGGGGTCCTACGAGCAGTACTTC. It encodes CASSLEGQGSYEQYF.

This clonotype was detected only a few times. The chain links TRBV3-1 to TRBJ1-3, with D hard to call. The CDR3 is made up of 15 amino acids. Trimming stripped 0 bases from V and 0 bases from J, with 6 bases between. Germline assignment: CDR1 LGHDT and CDR2 YNNKEL (reference sequence). The chain's CDR3 is CASSQDLYSGNTIYF. CDR3 sequence (DNA): TGTGCCAGCAGCCAAGATCTTTACTCTGGAAACACCATATATTTT.

The count of this clonotype is one. This chain connects TRBV14 to TRBJ2-3; no clear D gene. The CDR3 has 13 amino acids. CDR1 is SGHDN and CDR2 is FVKESK in the germline V gene. Trimming cost V 5 bases and J 2 bases, with 8 bases left between them. For the CDR3, the DNA is TGTGCCAGCAGCGTAGGGAACACAGATACGCAGTATTTT. It encodes CASSVGNTDTQYF.

In its sample, this clonotype was seen many times. This sequence joins TRBV19 and TRBJ1-6; D unresolved. The CDR3 spans 13 residues. With 9 bases removed from V and 4 bases from J, the gap between germline ends came to 10 bases. The germline CDR1 and CDR2 sequences are LNHDA and SQIVND (reference sequence). CDR3 in amino acids: CASTDGYNSPLHF. In DNA, the CDR3 is TGTGCCAGCACGGACGGATATAATTCACCCCTCCACTTT.

Regarding this clonotype: The CDR3 does not end in the conserved phenylalanine or tryptophan, so this is likely a read error. The chain couples TRBV10-2 to TRBJ1-1, with D possibly matching TRBD1 (6 bases). V dropped 3 bases and J dropped 7 bases, with 18 bases sitting between them. Per germline, CDR1 WSHSY and CDR2 SAAADI. This CDR3 has 15 amino acids. The CDR3 DNA is TGCGCCAGCAGTGAAGCCACGGCAGGGGTGGATGAAGCTTTCCTT. Encoded protein: CASSEATAGVDEAFL.

V gene TRBV29-1 combines with J gene TRBJ1-2, with D perhaps TRBD1 (6 bases). CDR3 length: 13 residues. V was trimmed by 7 bases and J by 4 bases, leaving 16 bases between them. Germline lookup yields CDR1 SQVTM and CDR2 ANQGSEA. The CDR3 DNA is TGCAGCGCATCAGGGGTGGACCTCTATGGCTACACCTTC. It is translated as CSASGVDLYGYTF.

This clonotype has at least ten counts. The chain joins TRBV5-1 to TRBJ2-7, with D tentatively TRBD2 (7 bases). This CDR3 has 17 residues. V lost 0 bases and J lost 0, with 16 bases in between. In germline, CDR1 is SGHRS, CDR2 YFSETQ. Here the CDR3 DNA reads TGCGCCAGCAGCTTGGCCTCGGGGGGCGCAATCTCCTACGAGCAGTACTTC. The encoded protein is CASSLASGGAISYEQYF.

The CDR3 here is CASSIASSGKTYEQYF. The CDR3 region has the DNA TGTGCCAGTAGTATAGCGTCTTCGGGGAAGACGTACGAGCAGTACTTC. The chain links TRBV19 to TRBJ2-5, with D possibly TRBD2 on 5 matching bases. The better agreement between TRBJ2-7 and the DNA end casts doubt on the J call. There are 16 residues in the CDR3. The germline gives CDR1 LNHDA, CDR2 SQIVND (reference sequence).

J is TRBJ1-2 and V is TRBV7-9; D gene unclear. V was cut by 8 bases and J by 2 bases, with 6 bases left in between. Germline-derived CDR1 and CDR2 are SEHNR and FQNEAQ (reference sequence). This CDR3 contains 11 residues. DNA for the CDR3: TGTGCCAGCTACACCAACTATGGCTACACCTTC. This translates into CASYTNYGYTF.

This clonotype has ten or more counts. This chain uses TRBV9 with TRBJ2-5; 9 bases agree with TRBD1. Germline CDR1 and CDR2: SGDLS and YYNGEE. The CDR3 has 17 residues. After removal of 4 bases from V and 6 bases from J, the junction contained 16 bases not matched to a gene. CDR3 loop: CASSPTTRGQGAKTQYF. CDR3 nucleotide sequence: TGTGCCAGCAGCCCAACGACGCGGGGACAGGGTGCTAAGACCCAGTACTTC.

The chain carries TRBV18 and TRBJ1-1, with 9 bases lining up with TRBD1. Trimming cost V 3 bases and J 3 bases; bases outside gene matches: 5. Germline CDR1 KGHSH, CDR2 LQKENI. The length of the CDR3 is 15 residues. The CDR3 loop reads CASSPRTGADTEAFF. For the CDR3, the DNA is TGTGCCAGCTCACCTCGGACAGGGGCGGACACTGAAGCTTTCTTT.

V gene TRBV25-1 combines with J gene TRBJ2-7; D is possibly TRBD2 (6 bases). There are 12 residues in the CDR3. Germline CDR1 MGHDK, CDR2 SYGVNS. V lost 8 bases and J lost 5, with 13 bases in between. Here the CDR3 reads CASLGGDHEQYF. CDR3 in DNA: TGTGCCAGCTTAGGCGGGGATCACGAGCAGTACTTC.

V and J are TRBV7-8 and TRBJ2-2; D is perhaps TRBD2 (6 bases). The CDR3 runs to 14 residues. The V end was cut by 1 base, the J end by 7 bases, with 10 bases between. Germline CDR1 and CDR2: SGHVS and FQNEAQ. The DNA of the CDR3 is TGTGCCAGCAGCTTAGTAAGACTAGGCGGGGAGCTGTTTTTT. Translation gives CASSLVRLGGELFF.

The genes are TRBV7-3 and TRBJ2-5, with TRBD2 matching over 12 bases. Germline CDR1 reads SGHTA; CDR2 reads FQGTGA. CDR3 length equals 17 residues. The ends lost 5 bases at V and 8 bases at J; junction bases unmatched: 15. CDR3 nucleotides: TGTGCCAGCAGCGAGGTGGGACTAGCGGGCCCGAAGAGTACCCAGTACTTC. Translating gives CASSEVGLAGPKSTQYF.

The V call is TRBV24-1, the J call TRBJ1-2; 8 bases are a match to TRBD1. The germline V gene has CDR1 KGHDR and CDR2 SFDVKD. The length of the CDR3 is 12 residues. V lost 11 bases, J lost 3 bases, and 4 bases stayed unmatched. CDR3 protein: CASRGPDYGYTF. The CDR3 nucleotides read TGTGCCAGCAGGGGGCCTGACTATGGCTACACCTTC.

About this clonotype: An end of the junction does not agree with germline; a read error may underlie this. This chain links TRBV19 with TRBJ1-5; perhaps TRBD1 as D (6 bases). Germline V gives CDR1 LNHDA, CDR2 SQIVND (reference sequence). The CDR3 runs 14 residues. CDR3 sequence: CASSMGTLAVRGLF. In DNA form, the CDR3 reads TGTGCCAGTAGTATGGGGACACTGGCTGTTCGCGGGCTTTTT.

In this sample, this clonotype turned up many times. J is TRBJ2-2 and V is TRBV24-1; unclear D gene. The germline V gene encodes CDR1 KGHDR and CDR2 SFDVKD. CDR3 size: 11 residues. V lost 8 bases, J lost 8 bases, and 8 bases lay in between. CDR3 sequence: CATTDGGELFF. Written as DNA, the CDR3 is TGTGCCACCACCGATGGAGGGGAGCTGTTTTTT.

In its sample, this clonotype was seen once. A clone one base away is much larger, so this may be a read error. The V and J genes are TRBV7-2 and TRBJ1-6; no firm D call. CDR1 SGHTA and CDR2 FQGNSA come from the germline V gene. The CDR3 loop spans 14 amino acids. Here the CDR3 DNA reads TGTGCCAGCAGTATGAGCTCCTATAATTCACCCCCCCACTTT. Translating gives CASSMSSYNSPPHF.

This clonotype was seen repeatedly, ten times or more. The chain recombines TRBV25-1 with TRBJ1-1; TRBD1 matches at 8 bases. The CDR3 runs to 13 residues. Germline-derived CDR1 and CDR2 are MGHDK and SYGVNS. Unmatched junction bases numbered 5, after V lost 5 bases and J lost 6 bases. CDR3 region: CASSYQGASEAFF. Written as DNA, the CDR3 is TGTGCCAGCAGTTATCAGGGGGCTTCTGAAGCTTTCTTT.